Described below is a single T cell receptor beta chain sequence and its context. Its antigen is not known. Rearranged V-D-J TRB sequences were amplified with a mixed TRB-A/B primer pool. Each CDR3 protein gets one entry after TCRdb re-called the multiplex PCR reads with MiXCR. Found here are over a thousand distinct CDR3 sequences, approximately 60% of them singletons; the top ten hold under 90%. Germline assignment: CDR1 GTSNPN and CDR2 SVGIG (reference sequence). Trimming stripped 4 bases from V and 10 bases from J, with 13 bases between. The CDR3 runs to 12 residues. The source of the sample is a study of T cell repertoires in aging, cancer and after chemotherapy. TCR beta rearrangements were amplified from peripheral blood genomic DNA. General study findings and limits: Healthy donors lost TCR diversity with age mainly through richness, cancer patients through richness and evenness.

Sequencing was done on a sample of blood. The receptor comes from a human donor with a blood cancer. The chain links TRBV30 to TRBJ1-4; a possible D gene is TRBD1 (6 bases). CDR3 residues: CAWNAGAGKLFF. CDR3 nucleotide sequence: TGTGCCTGGAATGCGGGGGCAGGAAAACTGTTTTTT.